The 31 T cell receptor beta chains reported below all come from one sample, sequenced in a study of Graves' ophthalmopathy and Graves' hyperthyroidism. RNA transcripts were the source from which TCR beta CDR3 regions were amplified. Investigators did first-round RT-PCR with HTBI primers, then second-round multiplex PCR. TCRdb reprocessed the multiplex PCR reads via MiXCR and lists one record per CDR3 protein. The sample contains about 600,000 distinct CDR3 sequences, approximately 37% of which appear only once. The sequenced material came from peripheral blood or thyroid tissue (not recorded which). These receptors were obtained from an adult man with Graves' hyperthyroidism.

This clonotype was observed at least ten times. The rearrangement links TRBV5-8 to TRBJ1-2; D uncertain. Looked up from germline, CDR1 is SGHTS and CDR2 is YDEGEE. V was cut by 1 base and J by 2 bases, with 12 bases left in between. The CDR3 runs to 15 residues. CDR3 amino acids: CASSLLESINYGYTF. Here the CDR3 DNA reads TGTGCCAGCAGCTTGCTAGAGAGTATCAACTATGGCTACACCTTC.

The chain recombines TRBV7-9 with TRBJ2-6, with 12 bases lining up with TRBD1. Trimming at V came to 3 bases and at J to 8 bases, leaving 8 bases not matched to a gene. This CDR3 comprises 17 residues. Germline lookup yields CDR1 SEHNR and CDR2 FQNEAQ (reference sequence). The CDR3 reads CASSFRDRGRGPNVLTF. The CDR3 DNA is TGTGCCAGCAGCTTCCGGGACAGGGGGCGCGGTCCCAACGTCCTGACTTTC.

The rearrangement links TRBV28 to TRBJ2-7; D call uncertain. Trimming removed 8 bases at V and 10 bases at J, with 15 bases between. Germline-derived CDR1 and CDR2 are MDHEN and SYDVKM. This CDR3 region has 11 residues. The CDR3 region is CASAILDRQYF. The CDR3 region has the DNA TGTGCCAGCGCGATTCTGGACCGTCAGTACTTC.

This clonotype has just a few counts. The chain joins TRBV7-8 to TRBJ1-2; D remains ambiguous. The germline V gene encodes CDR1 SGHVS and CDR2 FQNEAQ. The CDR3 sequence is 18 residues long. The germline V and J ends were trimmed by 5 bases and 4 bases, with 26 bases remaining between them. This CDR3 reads CASSQEVLKGLLRYGYTF. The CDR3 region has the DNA TGTGCCAGCAGCCAAGAGGTTCTAAAAGGGCTACTTCGCTATGGCTACACCTTC.

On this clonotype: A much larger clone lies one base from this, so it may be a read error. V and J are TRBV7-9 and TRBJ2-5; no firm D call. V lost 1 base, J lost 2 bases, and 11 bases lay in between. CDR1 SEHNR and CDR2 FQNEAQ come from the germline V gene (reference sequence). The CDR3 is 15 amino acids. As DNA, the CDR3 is TGTGCCAGCAGCTTAGAGGCAGGACCACAAGAGACCCAGTACTTC. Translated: CASSLEAGPQETQYF.

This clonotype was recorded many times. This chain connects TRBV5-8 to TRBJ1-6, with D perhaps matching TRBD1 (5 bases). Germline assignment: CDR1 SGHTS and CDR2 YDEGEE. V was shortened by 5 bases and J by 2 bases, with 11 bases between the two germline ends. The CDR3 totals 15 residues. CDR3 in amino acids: CASRQGSPYNSPLHF. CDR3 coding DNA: TGTGCCAGCAGGCAGGGCTCCCCCTATAATTCACCCCTCCACTTT.

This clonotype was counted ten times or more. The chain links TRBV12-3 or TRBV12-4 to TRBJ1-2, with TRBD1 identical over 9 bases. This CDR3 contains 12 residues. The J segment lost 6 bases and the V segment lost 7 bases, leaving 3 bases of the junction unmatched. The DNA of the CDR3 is TGTGCCAGCACCTGGACAGGGGATGGCTACACCTTC. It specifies CASTWTGDGYTF.

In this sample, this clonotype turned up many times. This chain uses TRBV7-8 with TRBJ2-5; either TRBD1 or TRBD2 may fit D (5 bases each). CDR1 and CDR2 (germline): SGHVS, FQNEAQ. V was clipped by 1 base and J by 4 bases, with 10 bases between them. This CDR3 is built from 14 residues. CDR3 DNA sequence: TGTGCCAGCAGCTTAGAGAAGGGGAGAGAGACCCAGTACTTC. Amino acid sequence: CASSLEKGRETQYF.

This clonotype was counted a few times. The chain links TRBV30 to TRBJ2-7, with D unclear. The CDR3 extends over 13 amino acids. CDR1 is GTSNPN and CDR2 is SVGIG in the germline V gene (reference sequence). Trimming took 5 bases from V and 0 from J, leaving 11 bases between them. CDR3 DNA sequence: TGTGCCTGGGAGGACGGCAGCTCCTACGAGCAGTACTTC. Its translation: CAWEDGSSYEQYF.

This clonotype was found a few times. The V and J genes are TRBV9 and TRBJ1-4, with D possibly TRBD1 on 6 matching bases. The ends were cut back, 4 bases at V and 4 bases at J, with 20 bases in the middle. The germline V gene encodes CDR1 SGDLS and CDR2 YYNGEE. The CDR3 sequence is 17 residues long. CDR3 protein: CASSRLRRGAGNEKLFF. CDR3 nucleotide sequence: TGTGCCAGCAGCCGACTTCGCAGGGGCGCGGGTAATGAAAAACTGTTTTTT.

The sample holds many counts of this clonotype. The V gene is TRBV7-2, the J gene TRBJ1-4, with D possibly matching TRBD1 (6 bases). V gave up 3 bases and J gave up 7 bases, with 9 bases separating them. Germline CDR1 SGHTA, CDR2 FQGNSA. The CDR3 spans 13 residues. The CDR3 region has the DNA TGTGCCAGCAGCTTTACAGGGTTTGAAAAACTGTTTTTT. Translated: CASSFTGFEKLFF.

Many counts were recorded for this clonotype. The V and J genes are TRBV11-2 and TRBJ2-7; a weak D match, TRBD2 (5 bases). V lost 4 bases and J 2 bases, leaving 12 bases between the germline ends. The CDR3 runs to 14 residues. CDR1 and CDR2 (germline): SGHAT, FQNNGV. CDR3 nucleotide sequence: TGTGCCAGCAGCTCCGGGGAGTACCCCTACGAGCAGTACTTC. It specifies CASSSGEYPYEQYF.

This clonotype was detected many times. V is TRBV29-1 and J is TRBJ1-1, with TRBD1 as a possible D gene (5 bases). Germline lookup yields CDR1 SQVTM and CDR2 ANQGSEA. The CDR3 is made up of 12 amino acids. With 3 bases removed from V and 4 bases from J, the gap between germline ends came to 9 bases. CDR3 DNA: TGCAGCGTTGATAGGGGAGGCACTGAAGCTTTCTTT. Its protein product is CSVDRGGTEAFF.

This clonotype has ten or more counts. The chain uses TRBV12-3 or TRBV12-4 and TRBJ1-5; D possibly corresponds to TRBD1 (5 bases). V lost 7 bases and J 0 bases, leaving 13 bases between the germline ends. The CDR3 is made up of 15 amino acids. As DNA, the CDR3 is TGTGCCAGCACAACGACAGAAAGTAGCAATCAGCCCCAGCATTTT. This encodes CASTTTESSNQPQHF.

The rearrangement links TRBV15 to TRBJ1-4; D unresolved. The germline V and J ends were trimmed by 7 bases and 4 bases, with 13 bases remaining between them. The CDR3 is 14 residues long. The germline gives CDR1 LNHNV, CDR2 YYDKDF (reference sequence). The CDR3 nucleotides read TGTGCCACCAACCTAGCGGGCCGTAATGAAAAACTGTTTTTT. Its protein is CATNLAGRNEKLFF. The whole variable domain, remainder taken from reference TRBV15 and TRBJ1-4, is DAMVIQNPRYQVTQFGKPVTLSCSQTLNHNVMYWYQQKSSQAPKLLFHYYDKDFNNEADTPDNFQSRRPNTSFCFLDIRSPGLGDTAMYLCATNLAGRNEKLFFGSGTQLSVL.

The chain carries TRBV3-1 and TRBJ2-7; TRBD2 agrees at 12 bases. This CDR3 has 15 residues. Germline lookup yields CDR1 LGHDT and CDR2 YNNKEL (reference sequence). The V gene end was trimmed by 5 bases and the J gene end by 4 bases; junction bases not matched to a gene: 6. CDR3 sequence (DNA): TGTGCCAGCAGCGTTCTAGCGGGAGGGCGGTACGAGCAGTACTTC. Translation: CASSVLAGGRYEQYF.

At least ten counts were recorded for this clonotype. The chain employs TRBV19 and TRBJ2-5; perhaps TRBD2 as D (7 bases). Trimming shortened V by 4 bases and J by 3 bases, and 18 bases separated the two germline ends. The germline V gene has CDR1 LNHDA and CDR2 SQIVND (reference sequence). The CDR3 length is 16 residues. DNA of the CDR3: TGTGCCAGTAGTAAACATGGGGGGGCCGACAAAGAGACCCAGTACTTC. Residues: CASSKHGGADKETQYF.

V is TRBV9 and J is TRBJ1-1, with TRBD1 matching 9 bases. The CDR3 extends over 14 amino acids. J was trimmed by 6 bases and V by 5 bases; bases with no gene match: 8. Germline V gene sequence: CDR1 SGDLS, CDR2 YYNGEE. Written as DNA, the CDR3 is TGTGCCAGCAGTACCGGGACAGGGATATCTGAAGCTTTCTTT. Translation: CASSTGTGISEAFF.

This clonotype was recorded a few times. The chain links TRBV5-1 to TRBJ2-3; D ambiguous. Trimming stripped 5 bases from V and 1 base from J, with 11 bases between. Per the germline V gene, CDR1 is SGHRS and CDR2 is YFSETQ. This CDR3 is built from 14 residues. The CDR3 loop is CASRTAGRTDTQYF. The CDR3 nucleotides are TGCGCCAGCAGAACGGCAGGCCGCACAGATACGCAGTATTTT.

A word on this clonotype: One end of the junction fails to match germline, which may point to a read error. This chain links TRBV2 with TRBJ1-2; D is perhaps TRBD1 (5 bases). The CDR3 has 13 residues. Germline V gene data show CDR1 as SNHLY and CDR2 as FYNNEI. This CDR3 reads CASREDSNSGNTF. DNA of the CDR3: TGTGCCAGCAGGGAAGACAGCAACTCTGGAAACACCTTC.

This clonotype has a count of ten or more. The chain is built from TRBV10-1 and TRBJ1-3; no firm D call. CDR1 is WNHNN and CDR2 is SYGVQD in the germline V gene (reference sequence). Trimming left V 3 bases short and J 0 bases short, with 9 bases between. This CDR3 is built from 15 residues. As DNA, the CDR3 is TGCGCCAGCAGTGAAGGGTTGAGCTCTGGAAACACCATATATTTT. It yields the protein CASSEGLSSGNTIYF.

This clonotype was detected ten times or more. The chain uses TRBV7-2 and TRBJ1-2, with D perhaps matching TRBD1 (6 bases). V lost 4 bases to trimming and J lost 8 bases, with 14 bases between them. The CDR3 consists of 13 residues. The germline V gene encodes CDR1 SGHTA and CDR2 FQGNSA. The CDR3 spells CASSSNPGTGYTF. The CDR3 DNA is TGTGCCAGCAGCTCAAACCCCGGGACAGGCTACACCTTC.

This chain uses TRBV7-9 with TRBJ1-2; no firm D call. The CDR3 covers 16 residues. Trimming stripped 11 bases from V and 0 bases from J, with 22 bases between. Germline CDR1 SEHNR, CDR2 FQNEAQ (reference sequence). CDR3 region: CAWSVSFQLANYGYTF. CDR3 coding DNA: TGTGCCTGGAGTGTAAGCTTTCAGCTAGCTAACTATGGCTACACCTTC. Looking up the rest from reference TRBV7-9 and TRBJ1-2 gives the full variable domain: DTGVSQNPRHKITKRGQNVTFRCDPISEHNRLYWYRQTLGQGPEFLTYFQNEAQLEKSRLLSDRFSAERPKGSFSTLEIQRTEQGDSAMYLCAWSVSFQLANYGYTFGSGTRLTVV.

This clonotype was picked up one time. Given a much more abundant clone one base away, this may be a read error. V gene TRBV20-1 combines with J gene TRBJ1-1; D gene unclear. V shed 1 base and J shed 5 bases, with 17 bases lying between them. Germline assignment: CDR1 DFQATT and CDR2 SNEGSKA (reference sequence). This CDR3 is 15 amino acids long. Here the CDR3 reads CSARVYWRTQTEAFF. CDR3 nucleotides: TGCAGTGCTAGAGTATATTGGAGGACTCAAACTGAAGCTTTCTTT.

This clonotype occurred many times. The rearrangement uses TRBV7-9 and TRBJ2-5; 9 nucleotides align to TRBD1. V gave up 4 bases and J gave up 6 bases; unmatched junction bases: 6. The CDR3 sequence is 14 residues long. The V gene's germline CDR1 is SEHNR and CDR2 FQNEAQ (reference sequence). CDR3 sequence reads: CASSSTGGRQTQYF. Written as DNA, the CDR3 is TGTGCCAGCAGCTCAACAGGGGGCAGGCAGACCCAGTACTTC.

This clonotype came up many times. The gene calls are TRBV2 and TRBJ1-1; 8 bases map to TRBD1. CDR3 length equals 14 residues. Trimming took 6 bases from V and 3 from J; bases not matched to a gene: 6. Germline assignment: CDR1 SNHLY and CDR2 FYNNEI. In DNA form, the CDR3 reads TGTGCCAGCAGGACAGGGGCGTTCGACACTGAAGCTTTCTTT. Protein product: CASRTGAFDTEAFF. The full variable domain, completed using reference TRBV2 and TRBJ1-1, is EPEVTQTPSHQVTQMGQEVILRCVPISNHLYFYWYRQILGQKVEFLVSFYNNEISEKSEIFDDQFSVERPDGSNFTLKIRSTKLEDSAMYFCASRTGAFDTEAFFGQGTRLTVV.

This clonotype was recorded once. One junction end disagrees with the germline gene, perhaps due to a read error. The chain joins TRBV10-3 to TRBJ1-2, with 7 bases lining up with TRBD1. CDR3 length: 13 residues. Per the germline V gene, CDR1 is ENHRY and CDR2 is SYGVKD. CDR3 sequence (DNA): TGTGCCAGCAGTGCGACAGGGCCCTATGGCTACACCTTC. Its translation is CASSATGPYGYTF.

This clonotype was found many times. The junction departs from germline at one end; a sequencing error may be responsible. Here the CDR3 reads CASSLVEGTKAFF. CDR3 nucleotides: TGTGCTAGCAGCTTAGTTGAGGGCACTAAAGCTTTCTTT. The chain combines TRBV7-7 with TRBJ1-1; D call uncertain. This CDR3 spans 13 amino acids. The germline CDR1 and CDR2 sequences are SSHAT and FNYEAQ (reference sequence).

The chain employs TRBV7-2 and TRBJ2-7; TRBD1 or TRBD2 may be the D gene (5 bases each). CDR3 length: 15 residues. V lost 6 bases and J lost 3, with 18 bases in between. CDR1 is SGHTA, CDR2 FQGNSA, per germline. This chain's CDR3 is CASSEWGTKIYEQYF. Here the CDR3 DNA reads TGTGCCAGCAGTGAATGGGGGACGAAGATCTACGAGCAGTACTTC.

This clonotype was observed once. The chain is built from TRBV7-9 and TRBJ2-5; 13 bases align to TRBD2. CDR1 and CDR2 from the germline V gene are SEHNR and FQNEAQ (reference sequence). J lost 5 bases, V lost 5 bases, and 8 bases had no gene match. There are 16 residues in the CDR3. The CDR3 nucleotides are TGTGCCAGCAGCGGGGGACTAGCGGGATTGTTGGAGACCCAGTACTTC. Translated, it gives CASSGGLAGLLETQYF.

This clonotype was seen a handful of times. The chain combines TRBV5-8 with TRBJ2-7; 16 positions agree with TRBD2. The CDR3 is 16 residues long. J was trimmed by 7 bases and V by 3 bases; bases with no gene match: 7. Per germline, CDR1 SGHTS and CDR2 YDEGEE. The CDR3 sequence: CASSSAGLAGGYEQYF. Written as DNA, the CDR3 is TGTGCCAGCAGCTCCGCGGGACTAGCGGGAGGGTATGAGCAGTACTTC.